The 2 T cell receptor beta chains listed next were all sequenced from one sample in a study of blood T cell repertoires in COVID-19. Measured with immunoSEQ multiplex PCR; TCRdb has only the in-frame clones, and not every one. This sample has roughly 290,000 clones; 70% to 90% occur once, and the top ten carry about 5.5%. The specimen sequenced was PBMCs or T cells enriched from blood (not recorded which). The origin of the receptors is a woman aged 40 to 50 who had recovered from COVID-19.

J is TRBJ2-1 and V is TRBV7-2; D is possibly TRBD1 (6 bases). Germline CDR1 is SGHTA and CDR2 is FQGNSA. The germline V and J ends were trimmed by 5 bases and 0 bases, with 14 bases remaining between them. CDR3 length equals 16 residues. CDR3 nucleotides: TGTGCCAGCAGCGTAGTCCAGGGGAGCTCCTACAATGAGCAGTTCTTC. This encodes CASSVVQGSSYNEQFF.

The V and J genes are TRBV7-9 and TRBJ2-3; 7 bases map to TRBD1. CDR1 and CDR2 from the germline V gene are SEHNR and FQNEAQ (reference sequence). V shed 5 bases, J shed 3 bases, and the junction held 8 bases outside the gene matches. The CDR3 length is 15 residues. CDR3 sequence: CASSQGQPGTDTQYF. The DNA for the CDR3 is TGTGCCAGCAGCCAGGGACAGCCGGGGACAGATACGCAGTATTTT.